Below, one T cell receptor (beta chain) is given with its context. The antigen remains unidentified. The data derive from a study of T cells in localized non-small cell lung cancer. General study results and limits: Sequencing was limited to one tumor region, leaving the possibility of heterogeneity open. When the top 100 tumor clones were examined, a median approximately 57 of them also appeared in the adjacent lung, which was paired and uninvolved.

The CDR3 has 14 amino acids. Trimming took 3 bases from V and 2 from J, leaving 8 bases between them. Germline V gives CDR1 SNHLY, CDR2 FYNNEI. Repertoires were generated with immunoSEQ multiplex PCR, while TCRdb's copy carries only in-frame clones and drops some. The data contain some 30,000 clones, roughly nine tenths of them singletons. The chain links TRBV2 to TRBJ1-5; D is unresolved. Sequences were derived from PBMCs, sampled before any cancer treatment. This clonotype originated in a man aged 40-75 years with stage II lung adenocarcinoma. Here the CDR3 reads CASSDWSGNQPQHF. DNA of the CDR3: TGTGCCAGCAGTGATTGGAGCGGCAATCAGCCCCAGCATTTT.